Following are 16 T cell receptor beta chains from one sample sequenced in a study of blood T cell repertoires in COVID-19. The repertoire was sequenced with immunoSEQ multiplex PCR; TCRdb's copy has only in-frame clones and lacks some. Here the sample spans tens of thousands of clones, just under 85% being singletons. The sequenced sample consisted of peripheral blood. These receptors originate from a woman aged 60 to 75 with acute or convalescent COVID-19.

J is TRBJ1-2 and V is TRBV6-5; no clear D gene. CDR3 size: 13 residues. Trimming took 6 bases from V and 4 from J, leaving 12 bases between them. Germline CDR1 is MNHEY and CDR2 is SVGAGI. The CDR3: CASSPTPAYGYTF. CDR3 in DNA: TGTGCCAGCAGCCCGACACCCGCCTATGGCTACACCTTC.

V gene TRBV3-1 (or the pseudogene TRBV3-2) combines with J gene TRBJ1-1; tentative D call: TRBD1 (6 bases). The CDR3 sequence is 17 residues long. The germline V and J ends were trimmed by 1 base and 0 bases, with 15 bases remaining between them. From germline, CDR1 is LGHDT and CDR2 YNNKEL (reference sequence). This CDR3 reads CASSQAGGGRLNTEAFF. DNA of the CDR3: TGTGCCAGCAGCCAAGCGGGGGGCGGGAGACTGAACACTGAAGCTTTCTTT.

This clone was seen a handful of times. The chain is built from TRBV19 and TRBJ1-2; D not certain. From germline, CDR1 is LNHDA and CDR2 SQIVND (reference sequence). V dropped 5 bases and J dropped 6 bases, with 16 bases sitting between them. The CDR3 loop spans 14 amino acids. CDR3: CASSLPNSGDGYTF. The CDR3 DNA is TGTGCCAGTAGTCTTCCAAATTCCGGGGATGGCTACACCTTC.

This chain uses TRBV5-1 with TRBJ2-1; D is ambiguous. Per germline, CDR1 SGHRS and CDR2 YFSETQ. The CDR3 has 14 residues. Trimming took off 0 bases at V and 6 bases at J, with 10 bases between the two ends. CDR3 amino acids: CASSLGPSSNEQFF. The CDR3 DNA sequence: TGCGCCAGCAGCTTGGGTCCTAGTTCCAATGAGCAGTTCTTC. Full variable domain (remainder filled in from reference TRBV5-1 and TRBJ2-1): KAGVTQTPRYLIKTRGQQVTLSCSPISGHRSVSWYQQTPGQGLQFLFEYFSETQRNKGNFPGRFSGRQFSNSRSEMNVSTLELGDSALYLCASSLGPSSNEQFFGPGTRLTVL.

This chain connects TRBV11-2 to TRBJ2-7, with D hard to call. V was clipped by 1 base and J by 0 bases, with 4 bases between them. The CDR3 runs to 13 residues. Germline-derived CDR1 and CDR2 are SGHAT and FQNNGV. This CDR3 is CASSLARSYEQYF. CDR3 DNA sequence: TGTGCCAGCAGCTTAGCTCGCTCCTACGAGCAGTACTTC. The variable domain in full, completed from reference TRBV11-2 and TRBJ2-7, reads EAGVAQSPRYKIIEKRQSVAFWCNPISGHATLYWYQQILGQGPKLLIQFQNNGVVDDSQLPKDRFSAERLKGVDSTLKIQPAKLEDSAVYLCASSLARSYEQYFGPGTRLTVT.

The chain links TRBV6-5 to TRBJ1-5; TRBD1 matches at 12 bases. Germline values: CDR1 MNHEY, CDR2 SVGAGI. With 5 bases clipped from V and 3 bases from J, the junction kept 2 bases outside the gene matches. The CDR3 length is 15 residues. As DNA, the CDR3 is TGTGCCAGCAGTCGGGACAGGGGGCACAATCAGCCCCAGCATTTT. Protein: CASSRDRGHNQPQHF.

J is TRBJ2-7 and V is TRBV2; TRBD1 agrees at 8 bases. V was pared by 8 bases and J by 3 bases, with 9 bases of the junction left unmatched. This CDR3 spans 14 amino acids. Germline V gene sequence: CDR1 SNHLY, CDR2 FYNNEI. CDR3: CASDEQGVGYEQYF. The CDR3 coding sequence is TGTGCCAGCGACGAACAGGGGGTAGGCTACGAGCAGTACTTC.

The genes are TRBV18 and TRBJ1-6, with D perhaps matching TRBD1 (5 bases). The CDR3 totals 13 residues. The germline V gene encodes CDR1 KGHSH and CDR2 LQKENI. Trimming removed 4 bases from V and 7 bases from J, with 8 bases in between. CDR3 coding DNA: TGTGCCAGCTCACGGGAGGGGAATTCACCCCTCCACTTT. Protein product: CASSREGNSPLHF.

The chain employs TRBV5-1 and TRBJ2-1, with D unresolved. Germline V gene data show CDR1 as SGHRS and CDR2 as YFSETQ. The germline V and J ends were trimmed by 2 bases and 7 bases, with 7 bases remaining between them. The CDR3 has 12 residues. The CDR3 sequence is CASSLALNEQFF. The DNA for the CDR3 is TGCGCCAGCAGCTTAGCACTAAATGAGCAGTTCTTC.

This clone has more than one count but fewer than ten. The chain joins TRBV29-1 to TRBJ1-5, with D possibly being TRBD1 (6 bases). Trimming shortened V by 5 bases and J by 7 bases, and 15 bases separated the two germline ends. Germline CDR1 and CDR2: SQVTM and ANQGSEA. This CDR3 has 13 residues. CDR3: CSVTKGGGQPQHF. Written as DNA, the CDR3 is TGCAGCGTTACGAAGGGGGGAGGGCAGCCCCAGCATTTT.

The chain employs TRBV27 and TRBJ1-2, with D maybe TRBD1 (6 bases). Germline V CDR1 and CDR2: MNHEY, SMNVEV (reference sequence). This CDR3 contains 15 residues. V was shortened by 2 bases and J by 2 bases, with 12 bases between the two germline ends. As DNA, the CDR3 is TGTGCCAGCAGTTTAAAAGCAGGGGTGAACTATGGCTACACCTTC. This gives the protein CASSLKAGVNYGYTF.

The CDR3 bases are TGTGCCAGCAGCTTAAACGGACTGACCTCCTACAATGAGCAGTTCTTC. It specifies CASSLNGLTSYNEQFF. The gene calls are TRBV7-3 and TRBJ2-1; D might be TRBD2 (5 bases). The CDR3 extends over 16 amino acids. Germline lookup yields CDR1 SGHTA and CDR2 FQGTGA. The germline V and J ends were trimmed by 1 base and 0 bases, with 10 bases remaining between them.

The chain has TRBV7-9 and TRBJ1-1, with unresolved D. The CDR3 totals 13 residues. From germline, CDR1 is SEHNR and CDR2 FQNEAQ (reference sequence). Trimming took 1 base from V and 3 from J, leaving 6 bases between them. The CDR3 sequence: CASSLEQYTEAFF. The CDR3 nucleotides read TGTGCCAGCAGCTTAGAACAGTACACTGAAGCTTTCTTT.

J is TRBJ1-5 and V is TRBV27; the match to TRBD1 covers 8 bases. The CDR3 is 15 residues long. J lost 6 bases, V lost 7 bases, and 11 bases had no gene match. CDR1 is MNHEY, CDR2 SMNVEV, per germline (reference sequence). The CDR3 bases are TGTGCCAGCAAAATCCGGACAGGGCTTAGTCAGCCCCAGCATTTT. It is translated as CASKIRTGLSQPQHF.

V gene TRBV27 combines with J gene TRBJ1-2, with D possibly TRBD1 on 6 matching bases. The ends were cut back, 2 bases at V and 7 bases at J, with 11 bases in the middle. This CDR3 comprises 13 residues. Germline V lookup: CDR1 MNHEY, CDR2 SMNVEV (reference sequence). CDR3 bases: TGTGCCAGCAGTTTAATTACAGGGACTGGCTACACCTTC. This translates into CASSLITGTGYTF.

The chain couples TRBV28 to TRBJ2-2, with 8 bases aligning to TRBD2. The V segment lost 7 bases and the J segment 4 bases; nucleotides outside the gene matches: 2. From germline, CDR1 is MDHEN and CDR2 SYDVKM. This CDR3 has 13 amino acids. CDR3 sequence (DNA): TGTGCCAGCACAGCGGGGGCCACCGGGGAGCTGTTTTTT. This gives the protein CASTAGATGELFF.